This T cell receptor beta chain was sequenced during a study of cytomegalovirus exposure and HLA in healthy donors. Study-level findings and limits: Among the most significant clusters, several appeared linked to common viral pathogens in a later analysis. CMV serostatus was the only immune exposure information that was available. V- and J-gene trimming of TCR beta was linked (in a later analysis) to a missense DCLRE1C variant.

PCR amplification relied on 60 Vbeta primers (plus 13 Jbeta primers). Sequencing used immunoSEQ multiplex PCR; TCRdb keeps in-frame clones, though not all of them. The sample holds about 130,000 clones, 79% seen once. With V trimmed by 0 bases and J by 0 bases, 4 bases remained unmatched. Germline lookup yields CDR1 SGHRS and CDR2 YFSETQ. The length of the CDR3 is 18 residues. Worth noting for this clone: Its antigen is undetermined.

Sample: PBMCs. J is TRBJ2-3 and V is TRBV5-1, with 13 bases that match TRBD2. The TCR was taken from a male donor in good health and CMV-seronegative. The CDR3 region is CASSLGLAGGWSTDTQYF. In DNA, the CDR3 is TGCGCCAGCAGCTTGGGACTAGCGGGGGGATGGAGCACAGATACGCAGTATTTT.